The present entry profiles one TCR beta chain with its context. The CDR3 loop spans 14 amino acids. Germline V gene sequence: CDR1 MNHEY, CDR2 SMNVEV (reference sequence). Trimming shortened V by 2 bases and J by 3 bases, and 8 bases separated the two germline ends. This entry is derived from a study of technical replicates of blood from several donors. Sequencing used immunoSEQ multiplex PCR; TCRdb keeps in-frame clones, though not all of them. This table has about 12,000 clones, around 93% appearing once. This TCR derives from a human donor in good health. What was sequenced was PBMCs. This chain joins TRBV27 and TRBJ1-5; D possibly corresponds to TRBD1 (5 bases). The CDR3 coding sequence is TGTGCCAGCAGTTTAGACAGATTCAATCAGCCCCAGCATTTT. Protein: CASSLDRFNQPQHF.